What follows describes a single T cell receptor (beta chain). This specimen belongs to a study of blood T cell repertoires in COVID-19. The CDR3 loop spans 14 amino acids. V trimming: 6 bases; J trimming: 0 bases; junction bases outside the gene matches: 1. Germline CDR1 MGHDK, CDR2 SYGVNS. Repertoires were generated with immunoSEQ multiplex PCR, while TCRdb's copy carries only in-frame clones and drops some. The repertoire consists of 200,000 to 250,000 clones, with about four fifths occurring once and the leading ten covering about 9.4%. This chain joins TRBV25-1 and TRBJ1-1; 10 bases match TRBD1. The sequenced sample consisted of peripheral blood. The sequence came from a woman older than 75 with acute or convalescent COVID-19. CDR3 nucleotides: TGTGCCAGCAGGGGGACAGGGGTGAACACTGAAGCTTTCTTT. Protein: CASRGTGVNTEAFF.